This T cell receptor beta chain was captured in a study of T-cell memory formation after mild COVID-19. As to this clonotype: The antigen is not known.

TCRalpha and TCRbeta libraries used 5'RACE with constant-segment primers and UMIs. One entry per CDR3 protein results from TCRdb running MiXCR on the 5' RACE reads. This table has about 200,000 distinct CDR3 sequences, just over 9.5% appearing once. The germline CDR1 and CDR2 sequences are SGHKS and YYEKEE (reference sequence). Trimming cost V 3 bases and J 1 base, with 13 bases left between them. The length of the CDR3 is 16 residues. Study outcomes and limitations: Mainly CM and EM harbored the contracting CD4+ clones; mainly EMRA harbored the CD8+ ones. Several responding clones turned up in pre-infection memory, indicating that cross-reactive memory may have taken part.

The source of this sequence is a man younger than 30 who had mild COVID-19 (a few samples of this study predate the infection). Cell type and time point are not known. The sequenced material came from PBMCs or a T cell subset sorted from them (not recorded which). The V and J genes are TRBV5-5 and TRBJ2-2; the D is unclear. CDR3 sequence (DNA): TGTGCCAGCAGCTCCCGGCCACAGCTGAACACCGGGGAGCTGTTTTTT. Its translation is CASSSRPQLNTGELFF.